Listed below are T cell receptor beta chains from one sample, sequenced in a study of T cell repertoires in cytomegalovirus infection. No antigen is known for these receptors. Via MiXCR, TCRdb re-called the reads, giving one row per CDR3 protein. The sample shows about 920,000 distinct CDR3 sequences, around 30% of them seen only once. The source was cultured CD8+ T cells from PBMCs, collected from culture after CMV antigen stimulation. These receptors were collected from a human donor in good health (CMV status not recorded). Some clones in this sample may be carry-over from other donors' samples. Both conserved end residues are part of each CDR3.

>TRBV7-9
CASRSDRARSYEQYF
>TRBV6-5
CASSYFQGNTEAFF
>TRBV15
CATSRDRTGDANTGELFF
>TRBV5-1
CASSLRPPSSYNSPLHF
>TRBV10-3
CAISESNTGRAQFF
>TRBV2
CASRTGAASDYGYTF
>TRBV7-9
CASSSFREIVSYTF
>TRBV29-1
CSVETGGVYEQYF
>TRBV24-1
CATSDRGDEQFF
>TRBV6-5
CASSYSGRSEQYF
>TRBV27
CASSYREIGEQFF
>TRBV6-5
CASSYSSNSYKGVSYTF
>TRBV24-1
CATSDLGGENTGELFF
>TRBV27
CASWTGLQPQHF
>TRBV7-9
CASSFGQTQYF
>TRBV7-2
CASSPYSVVVGELFF
>TRBV27
CASSLGTGYSPLHF
>TRBV10-1
CASSGEGLRTDTQYF
>TRBV4-3
CASSQDTRLFTGELFF
>TRBV5-1
CASSRQEQGYQETQYF
>TRBV7-8
CASSSNRDGGHEQYF
>TRBV5-8
CASSPWGGKNEQFF
>TRBV6-5
CASSYGIGGDTEAFF
>TRBV28
CASSMSWGPTAGTQYF
>TRBV27
CASSKVGVRTEAFF
>TRBV24-1
CATSDSQGNQETQYF
>TRBV12-3/TRBV12-4
CASRPRGAGELFF
>TRBV5-4
CASSSPGLAGGSSSYNEQFF
>TRBV6-5
CASSYSFKGAGGYTF
>TRBV7-9
CASSPSGGPTDEQFF
>TRBV6-1
CASSEAGVAETQYF
>TRBV7-6
CASSLAEPGTSGLNEQFF
>TRBV6-2/TRBV6-3
CASSYSVSEQYF
>TRBV12-3/TRBV12-4
CASRWALPTGELFF
>TRBV4-1
CASSQVGTGYNSPLHF
>TRBV9
CASSVDDRAAGTQYF
>TRBV6-4
CASSEIGTGSTGELFF
>TRBV7-6
CASSRVGGTNEKLFF
>TRBV27
CASLGGAEDGYTF
>TRBV12-5
CASGPLGRAITDTQYF
>TRBV29-1
CSVENYQIYTF
>TRBV7-2
CASSLGGAAKNIQYF